This T cell receptor beta chain was recorded in a study of cytomegalovirus exposure and HLA in healthy donors. The PCR contained 60 Vbeta and 13 Jbeta primers. Repertoires were generated with immunoSEQ multiplex PCR, while TCRdb's copy carries only in-frame clones and drops some. The table includes more than 65,000 clones, approximately 79% detected once. This clone was seen only a few times. The source of this sequence is a woman aged 40 to 50 in good health and CMV-seropositive. The sequenced sample consisted of PBMCs.

CDR3 loop: CASSPRQGGSYEQYF. In DNA, the CDR3 is TGTGCCAGCAGCCCGCGGCAGGGTGGCTCCTACGAGCAGTACTTC. The V gene is TRBV6-7, the J gene TRBJ2-7; perhaps TRBD1 as D (5 bases). TRBV6-7 qualifies as an ORF whose function is uncertain. The CDR3 sequence is 15 residues long. V dropped 6 bases and J dropped 0 bases, with 15 bases sitting between them.